Listed below are T cell receptor beta chains from one sample, sequenced in a study of beta chain features in type 1 diabetes. Assay: immunoSEQ multiplex PCR; the TCRdb copy retains only in-frame clones and omits some. The sample consists of over 150,000 clones, about 8.1% of them appearing once. Sequenced material: central memory CD4+ T cells from blood. These receptors were collected from a woman younger than 35 with type 1 diabetes. The CDR3 runs from the conserved cysteine through the conserved F or W. Each record gives: J gene, CDR3 length, D gene, clone size, V gene, CDR3 protein, CDR3 DNA. The D gene is left open where the match is weak. The listing skips clone size in some rows; elsewhere it reads once, few, many or a size class.

j_call: TRBJ1-4; cdr3_length: 14; d_call: TRBD1; clone_size: few; v_call: TRBV6-6; cdr3_aa: CASSTDGQGEKLFF; cdr3_nt: TGTGCCAGCAGTACTGATGGACAGGGTGAAAAACTGTTTTTT
j_call: TRBJ1-2; cdr3_length: 14; d_call: -; clone_size: few; v_call: TRBV2; cdr3_aa: CASLMGFGENGYTF; cdr3_nt: TGTGCCAGCCTCATGGGGTTTGGGGAGAACGGCTACACCTTC
j_call: TRBJ2-7; cdr3_length: 13; d_call: -; clone_size: -; v_call: TRBV4-3; cdr3_aa: CASSLERSYEQYF; cdr3_nt: TGCGCCAGCAGCCTAGAGCGGTCCTACGAGCAGTACTTC
j_call: TRBJ1-1; cdr3_length: 11; d_call: -; clone_size: few; v_call: TRBV2; cdr3_aa: CASRLAAEAFF; cdr3_nt: TGTGCCAGCAGGCTGGCGGCTGAAGCTTTCTTT
j_call: TRBJ2-7; cdr3_length: 12; d_call: -; clone_size: -; v_call: TRBV7-9; cdr3_aa: CASSPRAHEQYF; cdr3_nt: TGTGCCAGCAGCCCCAGGGCTCACGAGCAGTACTTC
j_call: TRBJ2-7; cdr3_length: 14; d_call: -; clone_size: -; v_call: TRBV28; cdr3_aa: CASSFSSRSYEQYF; cdr3_nt: TGTGCCAGCAGTTTTAGTAGTCGGAGCTACGAGCAGTACTTC
j_call: TRBJ2-1; cdr3_length: 14; d_call: TRBD2; clone_size: many; v_call: TRBV19; cdr3_aa: CASSKGLAGNEQFF; cdr3_nt: TGTGCCAGTAGTAAGGGACTAGCGGGAAATGAGCAGTTCTTC
j_call: TRBJ1-1; cdr3_length: 11; d_call: -; clone_size: -; v_call: TRBV30; cdr3_aa: CAWSVYTEAFF; cdr3_nt: TGTGCCTGGAGCGTGTACACTGAAGCTTTCTTT
j_call: TRBJ1-2; cdr3_length: 17; d_call: -; clone_size: -; v_call: TRBV6-1; cdr3_aa: CASSEGGLSGGSNGYTF; cdr3_nt: TGTGCCAGCAGTGAAGGGGGGCTTAGTGGTGGGAGTAATGGCTACACCTTC
j_call: TRBJ1-4; cdr3_length: 13; d_call: -; clone_size: -; v_call: TRBV5-4; cdr3_aa: CASSPGGREKLFF; cdr3_nt: TGTGCCAGCAGCCCCGGGGGGCGGGAAAAACTGTTTTTT
j_call: TRBJ1-1; cdr3_length: 14; d_call: -; clone_size: -; v_call: TRBV7-9; cdr3_aa: CASSSQGWDTEAFF; cdr3_nt: TGTGCCAGCAGCTCACAGGGTTGGGACACTGAAGCTTTCTTT
j_call: TRBJ2-7; cdr3_length: 14; d_call: TRBD2; clone_size: -; v_call: TRBV7-2; cdr3_aa: CASSLGGLAHEQYF; cdr3_nt: TGTGCCAGCAGCTTAGGGGGACTAGCGCACGAGCAGTACTTC
j_call: TRBJ1-1; cdr3_length: 14; d_call: -; clone_size: -; v_call: TRBV7-3; cdr3_aa: CASSFSGGNTEAFF; cdr3_nt: TGTGCCAGCAGCTTTTCGGGGGGGAACACTGAAGCTTTCTTT
j_call: TRBJ2-7; cdr3_length: 15; d_call: TRBD1; clone_size: -; v_call: TRBV5-1; cdr3_aa: CASSDKQGAGYEQYF; cdr3_nt: TGCGCCAGCAGCGACAAACAGGGGGCGGGCTACGAGCAGTACTTC
j_call: TRBJ2-3; cdr3_length: 15; d_call: TRBD2; clone_size: few; v_call: TRBV28; cdr3_aa: CASSAPAGGTDTQYF; cdr3_nt: TGTGCCAGCAGCGCGCCGGCGGGGGGCACAGATACGCAGTATTTT
j_call: TRBJ2-7; cdr3_length: 16; d_call: TRBD2; clone_size: -; v_call: TRBV5-1; cdr3_aa: CASSLALAGAGYEQYF; cdr3_nt: TGCGCCAGCAGCTTGGCCTTAGCGGGGGCGGGCTACGAGCAGTACTTC